This T cell receptor beta chain came from a study of T cell responses to AZD1222 COVID-19 vaccine. Overall study: Pooled together were second doses at about 4 or about 12 weeks.

The V and J ends lost 5 bases and 2 bases respectively, with 10 bases between them. The CDR3 loop spans 14 amino acids. Germline V lookup: CDR1 LNHNV, CDR2 YYDKDF (reference sequence). TCRdb keeps only in-frame clones here, not all; method: immunoSEQ multiplex PCR. The sample lists some 120,000 clones, approximately 88% occurring once. A remark on this clone: Antigen: not known.

Broader study findings: Repertoires were obtained only post-peak T cell response. Distributed over spike, vaccine-associated CD4 TCRs predominated at 160-218 and 743-854. Donors were chiefly white British, with a greater number of females, and clonal diversity was perhaps underestimated.

This specimen consisted of peripheral blood, obtained on day 0 of AZD1222 vaccination. The source of this sequence is an adult in good health. The rearrangement links TRBV15 to TRBJ1-3; weak D call: TRBD1 (6 bases). CDR3 sequence: CATSPGGPGNTIYF. For the CDR3, the DNA is TGTGCCACCAGCCCGGGGGGGCCTGGAAACACCATATATTTT.